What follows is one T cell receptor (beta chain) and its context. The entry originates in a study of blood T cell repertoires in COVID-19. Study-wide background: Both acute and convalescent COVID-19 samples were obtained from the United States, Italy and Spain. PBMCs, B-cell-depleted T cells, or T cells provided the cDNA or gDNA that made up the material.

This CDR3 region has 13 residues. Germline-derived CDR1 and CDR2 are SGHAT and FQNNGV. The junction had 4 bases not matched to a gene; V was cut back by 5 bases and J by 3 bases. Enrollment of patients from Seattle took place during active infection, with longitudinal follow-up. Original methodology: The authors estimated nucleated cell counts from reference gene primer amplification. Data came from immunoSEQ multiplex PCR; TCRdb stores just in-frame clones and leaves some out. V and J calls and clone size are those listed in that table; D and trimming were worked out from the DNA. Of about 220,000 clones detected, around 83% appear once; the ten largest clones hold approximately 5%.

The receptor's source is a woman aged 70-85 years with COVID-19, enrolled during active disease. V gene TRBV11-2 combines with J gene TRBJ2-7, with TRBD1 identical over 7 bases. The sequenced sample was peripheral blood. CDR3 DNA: TGTGCCAGCAGCCCGGACAGGATCTACGAGCAGTACTTC. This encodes CASSPDRIYEQYF. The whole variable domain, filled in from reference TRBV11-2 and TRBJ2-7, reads EAGVAQSPRYKIIEKRQSVAFWCNPISGHATLYWYQQILGQGPKLLIQFQNNGVVDDSQLPKDRFSAERLKGVDSTLKIQPAKLEDSAVYLCASSPDRIYEQYFGPGTRLTVT.